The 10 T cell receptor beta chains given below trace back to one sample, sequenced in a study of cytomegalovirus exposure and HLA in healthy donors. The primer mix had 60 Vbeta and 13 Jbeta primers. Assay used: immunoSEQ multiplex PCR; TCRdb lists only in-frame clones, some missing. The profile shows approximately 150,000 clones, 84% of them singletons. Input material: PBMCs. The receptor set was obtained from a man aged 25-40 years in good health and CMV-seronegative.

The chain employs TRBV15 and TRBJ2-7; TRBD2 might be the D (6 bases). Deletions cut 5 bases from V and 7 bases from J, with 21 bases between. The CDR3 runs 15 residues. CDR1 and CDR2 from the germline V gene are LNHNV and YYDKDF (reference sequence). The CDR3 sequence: CATSHRDFGGREQYF. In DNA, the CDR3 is TGTGCCACCAGCCACCGGGACTTTGGCGGCAGGGAGCAGTACTTC.

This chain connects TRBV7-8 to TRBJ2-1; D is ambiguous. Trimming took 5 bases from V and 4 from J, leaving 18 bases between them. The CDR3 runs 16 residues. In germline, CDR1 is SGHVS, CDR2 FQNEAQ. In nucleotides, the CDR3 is TGTGCCAGCAGCCCAGACATTTTTTTATCATACAATGAGCAGTTCTTC. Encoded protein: CASSPDIFLSYNEQFF.

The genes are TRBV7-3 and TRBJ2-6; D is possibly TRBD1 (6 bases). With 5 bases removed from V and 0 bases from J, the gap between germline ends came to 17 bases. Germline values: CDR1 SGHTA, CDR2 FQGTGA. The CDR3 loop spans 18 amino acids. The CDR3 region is CASSRLGQLSSGANVLTF. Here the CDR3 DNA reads TGTGCCAGCAGCCGACTTGGACAGTTATCCTCTGGGGCCAACGTCCTGACTTTC.

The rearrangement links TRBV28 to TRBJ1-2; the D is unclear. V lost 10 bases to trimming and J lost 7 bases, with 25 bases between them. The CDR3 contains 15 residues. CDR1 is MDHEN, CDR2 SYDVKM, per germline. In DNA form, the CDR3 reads TGTGCCATCTCCCCGGACCTTTACCAGCGGGGTGGCTACACCTTC. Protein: CAISPDLYQRGGYTF.

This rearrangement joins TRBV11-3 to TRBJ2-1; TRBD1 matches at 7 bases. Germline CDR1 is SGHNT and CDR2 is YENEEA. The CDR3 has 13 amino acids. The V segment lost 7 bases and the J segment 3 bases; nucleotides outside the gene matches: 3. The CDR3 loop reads CASNDRDYNEQFF. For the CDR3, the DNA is TGTGCCAGCAACGACAGGGACTACAATGAGCAGTTCTTC.

The CDR3 is CASSSPDRGRNQPQHF. The CDR3 nucleotides are TGTGCCAGCAGTTCCCCCGACAGGGGAAGGAATCAGCCCCAGCATTTT. The rearrangement uses TRBV28 and TRBJ1-5, with 8 bases fitting TRBD1. The CDR3 runs 16 residues. With 4 bases clipped from V and 4 bases from J, the junction kept 9 bases outside the gene matches. Germline CDR1 reads MDHEN; CDR2 reads SYDVKM.

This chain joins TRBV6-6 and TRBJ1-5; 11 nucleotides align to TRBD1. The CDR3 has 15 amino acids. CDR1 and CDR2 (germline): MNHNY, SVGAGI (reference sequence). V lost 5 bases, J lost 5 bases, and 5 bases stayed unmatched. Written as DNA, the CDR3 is TGTGCCAGCAGTAAGGGACAGGGGGACTATCAGCCCCAGCATTTT. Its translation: CASSKGQGDYQPQHF.

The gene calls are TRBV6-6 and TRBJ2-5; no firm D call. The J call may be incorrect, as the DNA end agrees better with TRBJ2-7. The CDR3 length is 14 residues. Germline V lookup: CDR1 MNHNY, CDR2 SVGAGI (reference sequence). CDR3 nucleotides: TGTGCCAGCAGTCCCCTTAGCAGCTCCTACGAGCAGTACTTC. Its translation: CASSPLSSSYEQYF.

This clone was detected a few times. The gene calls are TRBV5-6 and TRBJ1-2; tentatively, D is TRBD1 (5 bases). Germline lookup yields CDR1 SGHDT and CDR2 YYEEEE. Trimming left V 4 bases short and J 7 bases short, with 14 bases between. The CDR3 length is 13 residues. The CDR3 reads CASSPGGVGGYTF. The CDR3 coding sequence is TGTGCCAGCAGCCCCGGGGGGGTTGGTGGCTACACCTTC.

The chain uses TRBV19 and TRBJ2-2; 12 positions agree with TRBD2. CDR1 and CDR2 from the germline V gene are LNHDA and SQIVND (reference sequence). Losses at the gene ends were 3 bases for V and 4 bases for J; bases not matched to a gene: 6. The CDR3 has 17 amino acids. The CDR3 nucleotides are TGTGCCAGTAGTATCCTAGCGGGGGGGAGCGGCACCGGGGAGCTGTTTTTT. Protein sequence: CASSILAGGSGTGELFF. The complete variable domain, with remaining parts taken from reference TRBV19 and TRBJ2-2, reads DGGITQSPKYLFRKEGQNVTLSCEQNLNHDAMYWYRQDPGQGLRLIYYSQIVNDFQKGDIAEGYSVSREKKESFPLTVTSAQKNPTAFYLCASSILAGGSGTGELFFGEGSRLTVL.